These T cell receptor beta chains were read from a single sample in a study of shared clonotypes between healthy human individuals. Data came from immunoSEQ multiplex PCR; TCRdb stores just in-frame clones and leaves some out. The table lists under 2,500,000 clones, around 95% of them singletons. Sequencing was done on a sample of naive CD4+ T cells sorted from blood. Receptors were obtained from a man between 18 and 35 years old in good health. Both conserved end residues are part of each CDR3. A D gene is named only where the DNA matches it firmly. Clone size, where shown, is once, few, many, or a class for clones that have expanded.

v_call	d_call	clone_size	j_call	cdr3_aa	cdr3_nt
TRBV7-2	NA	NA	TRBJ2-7	CASSLVFRQGNYEQYF	TGTGCCAGCAGCTTAGTTTTTAGGCAGGGAAACTACGAGCAGTACTTC
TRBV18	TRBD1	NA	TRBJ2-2	CASSPIPGTGNTGELFF	TGTGCCAGCTCACCGATCCCGGGGACAGGCAACACCGGGGAGCTGTTTTTT
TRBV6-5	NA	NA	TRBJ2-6	CASSRGSGANVLTF	TGTGCCAGCTCAAGGGGCTCTGGGGCCAACGTCCTGACTTTC
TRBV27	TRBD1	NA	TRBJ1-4	CASSPGQGWEKLFF	TGTGCCAGCAGTCCTGGACAGGGCTGGGAAAAACTGTTTTTT
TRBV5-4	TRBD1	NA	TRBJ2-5	CASRSAGTGQETQYF	TGTGCCAGCAGATCTGCTGGGACAGGGCAAGAGACCCAGTACTTC
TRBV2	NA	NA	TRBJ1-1	CASNIISGGIVGAFF	TGTGCCAGCAATATCATATCAGGAGGCATCGTTGGAGCTTTCTTT
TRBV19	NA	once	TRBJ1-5	CASTISAGYQPQHF	TGTGCCAGTACGATATCGGCAGGGTATCAGCCCCAGCATTTT
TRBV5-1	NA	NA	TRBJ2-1	CASSLPSAEQFF	TGCGCCAGCAGCTTGCCATCTGCGGAGCAGTTCTTC
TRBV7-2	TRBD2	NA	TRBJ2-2	CASSLSGRSTGELFF	TGTGCCAGCAGCCTTAGCGGGAGAAGCACCGGGGAGCTGTTTTTT
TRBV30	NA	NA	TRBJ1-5	CAWSQGHGQQPQHF	TGTGCCTGGAGCCAGGGCCACGGCCAGCAGCCCCAGCATTTT
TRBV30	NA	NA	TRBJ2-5	CAWSVAGTGTQYF	TGTGCCTGGAGTGTAGCCGGTACCGGGACCCAGTACTTC
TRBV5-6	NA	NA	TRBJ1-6	CASSPTQGSNSPLHF	TGTGCCAGCAGCCCTACTCAGGGGAGCAATTCACCCCTCCACTTT
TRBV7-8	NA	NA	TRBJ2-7	CASSFRTGTPNEQYF	TGTGCCAGCAGCTTTAGAACCGGGACTCCCAACGAGCAGTACTTC
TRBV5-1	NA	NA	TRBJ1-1	CASSSSGTNTEAFF	TGCGCCAGCAGCTCATCCGGGACGAACACTGAAGCTTTCTTT
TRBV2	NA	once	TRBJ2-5	CASSGYGGGGETQYF	TGTGCCAGCAGTGGGTATGGAGGAGGGGGAGAGACCCAGTACTTC
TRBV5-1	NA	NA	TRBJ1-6	CASSLGTVGNSPLHF	TGCGCCAGCAGCTTGGGGACAGTCGGTAATTCACCCCTCCACTTT
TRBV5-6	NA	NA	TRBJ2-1	CASILAIYNEQFF	TGTGCCAGCATTCTGGCCATATACAATGAGCAGTTCTTC
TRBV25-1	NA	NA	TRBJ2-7	CASSREGSSYEQYF	TGTGCCAGCAGTCGAGAGGGGAGCTCCTACGAGCAGTACTTC
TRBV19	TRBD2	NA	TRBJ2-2	CASSMRVLAGGPGELFF	TGTGCCAGTAGTATGAGGGTCCTAGCGGGAGGACCCGGGGAGCTGTTTTTT
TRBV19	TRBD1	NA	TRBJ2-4	CASSIQGAMAKNIQYF	TGTGCCAGTAGTATACAGGGGGCAATGGCCAAAAACATTCAGTACTTC
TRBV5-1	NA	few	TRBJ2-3	CASTSSSTDTQYF	TGCGCCAGCACCAGCTCTAGCACAGATACGCAGTATTTT
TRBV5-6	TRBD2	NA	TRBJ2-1	CASSLLSGGYDEQFF	TGTGCCAGCAGCTTGTTGAGCGGGGGTTACGATGAGCAGTTCTTC
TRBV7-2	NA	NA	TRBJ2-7	CASSLEPYYEQYF	TGTGCCAGCAGCTTAGAGCCGTACTACGAGCAGTACTTC
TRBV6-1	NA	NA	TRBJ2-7	CASSESETYEQYF	TGTGCCAGCAGTGAATCTGAAACCTACGAGCAGTACTTC
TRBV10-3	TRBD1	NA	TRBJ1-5	CAISDRGGNQPQHF	TGTGCCATCAGTGACAGGGGGGGCAATCAGCCCCAGCATTTT
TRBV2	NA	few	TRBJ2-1	CASSDGTYNEQFF	TGTGCCAGCAGTGACGGGACCTACAATGAGCAGTTCTTC
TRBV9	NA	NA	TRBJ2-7	CASSPQSGVGTEQYF	TGTGCCAGCAGCCCACAGTCTGGAGTGGGGACGGAGCAGTACTTC